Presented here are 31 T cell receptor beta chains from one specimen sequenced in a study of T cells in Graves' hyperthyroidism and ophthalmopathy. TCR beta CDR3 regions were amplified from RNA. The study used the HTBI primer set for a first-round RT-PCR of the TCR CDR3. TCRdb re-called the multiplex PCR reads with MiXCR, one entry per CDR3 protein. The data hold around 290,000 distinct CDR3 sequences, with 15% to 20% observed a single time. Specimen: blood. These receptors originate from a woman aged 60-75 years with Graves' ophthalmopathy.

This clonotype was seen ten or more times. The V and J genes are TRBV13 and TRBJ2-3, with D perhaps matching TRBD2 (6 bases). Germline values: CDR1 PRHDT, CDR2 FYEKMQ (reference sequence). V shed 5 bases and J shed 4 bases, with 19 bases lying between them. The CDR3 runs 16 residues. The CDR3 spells CASSPPLSRGSDTQYF. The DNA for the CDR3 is TGTGCCAGCAGCCCACCCCTTTCGCGGGGCTCAGATACGCAGTATTTT. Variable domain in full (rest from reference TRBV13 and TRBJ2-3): AAGVIQSPRHLIKEKRETATLKCYPIPRHDTVYWYQQGPGQDPQFLISFYEKMQSDKGSIPDRFSAQQFSDYHSELNMSSLELGDSALYFCASSPPLSRGSDTQYFGPGTRLTVL.

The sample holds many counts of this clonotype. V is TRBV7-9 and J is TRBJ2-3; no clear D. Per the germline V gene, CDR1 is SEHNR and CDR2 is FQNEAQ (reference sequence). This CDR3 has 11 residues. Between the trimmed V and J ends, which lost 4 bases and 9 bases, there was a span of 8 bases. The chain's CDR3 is CASSYERTQYF. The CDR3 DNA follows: TGTGCCAGCAGCTACGAAAGGACGCAGTATTTT.

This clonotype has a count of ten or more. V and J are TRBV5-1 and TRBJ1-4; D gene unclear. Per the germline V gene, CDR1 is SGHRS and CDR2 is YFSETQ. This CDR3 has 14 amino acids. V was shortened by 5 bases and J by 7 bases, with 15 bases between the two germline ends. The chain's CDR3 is CASRNLPEGEKLFF. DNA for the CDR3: TGCGCCAGCAGGAACCTCCCCGAGGGTGAAAAACTGTTTTTT.

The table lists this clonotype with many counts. CDR3 in amino acids: CASSPASYYEQYF. The CDR3 DNA reads as TGTGCCAGCTCACCCGCTAGTTACTACGAGCAGTACTTC. V is TRBV18 and J is TRBJ2-7; no firm D call. Germline CDR1 is KGHSH and CDR2 is LQKENI. The CDR3 runs to 13 residues. Trimming removed 3 bases at V and 3 bases at J, with 9 bases between.

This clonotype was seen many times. CDR3 residues: CASSPGVAQPQHF. CDR3 coding DNA: TGTGCCAGCAGTCCAGGGGTAGCTCAGCCCCAGCATTTT. The chain combines TRBV11-2 with TRBJ1-5; TRBD1 might be the D (6 bases). Deletions cut 6 bases from V and 6 bases from J, with 12 bases between. The CDR3 contains 13 residues. Germline CDR1 is SGHAT and CDR2 is FQNNGV.

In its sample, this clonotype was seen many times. The CDR3 DNA is TGTGCCAGCAGTTGGACTAGCGGGGAACATGAGCAGTTCTTC. Protein: CASSWTSGEHEQFF. The rearrangement links TRBV12-3 or TRBV12-4 to TRBJ2-1, with 12 positions matching TRBD2. V dropped 4 bases and J dropped 8; count of bases not matched to a gene: 3. The CDR3 is 14 residues long.

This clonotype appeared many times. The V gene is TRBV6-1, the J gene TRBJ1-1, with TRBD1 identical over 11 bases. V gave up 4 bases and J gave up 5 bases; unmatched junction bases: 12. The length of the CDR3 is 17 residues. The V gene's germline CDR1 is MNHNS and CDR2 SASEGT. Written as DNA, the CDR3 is TGTGCCAGCAGTGGACGGCCGGGGACAGGGGGGTATACTGAAGCTTTCTTT. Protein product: CASSGRPGTGGYTEAFF.

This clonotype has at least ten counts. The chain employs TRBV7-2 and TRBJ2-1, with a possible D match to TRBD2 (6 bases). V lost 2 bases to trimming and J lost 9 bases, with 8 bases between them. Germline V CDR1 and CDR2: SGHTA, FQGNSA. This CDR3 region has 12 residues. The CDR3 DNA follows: TGTGCCAGCAGCTTAAACGGGGGTGAGCAGTTCTTC. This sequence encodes CASSLNGGEQFF.

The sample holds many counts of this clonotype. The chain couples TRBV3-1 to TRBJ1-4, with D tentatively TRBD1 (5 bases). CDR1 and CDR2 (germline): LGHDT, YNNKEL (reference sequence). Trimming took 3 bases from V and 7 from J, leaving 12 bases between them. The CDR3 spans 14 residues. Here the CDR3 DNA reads TGTGCCAGCAGCCACCGGCAGGGCTCTGAAAAACTGTTTTTT. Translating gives CASSHRQGSEKLFF.

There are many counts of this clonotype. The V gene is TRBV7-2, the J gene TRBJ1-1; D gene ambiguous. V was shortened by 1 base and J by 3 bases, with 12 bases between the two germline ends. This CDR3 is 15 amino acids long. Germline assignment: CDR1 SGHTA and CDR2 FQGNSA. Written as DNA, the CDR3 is TGTGCCAGCAGCTTAGGGTGGGCCATTGACACTGAAGCTTTCTTT. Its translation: CASSLGWAIDTEAFF.

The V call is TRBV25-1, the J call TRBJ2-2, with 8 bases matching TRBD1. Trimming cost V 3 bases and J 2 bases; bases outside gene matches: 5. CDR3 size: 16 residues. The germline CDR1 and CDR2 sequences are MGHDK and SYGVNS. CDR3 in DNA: TGTGCCAGCAGTGAGGGACAGGAGGTTAACACCGGGGAGCTGTTTTTT. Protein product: CASSEGQEVNTGELFF.

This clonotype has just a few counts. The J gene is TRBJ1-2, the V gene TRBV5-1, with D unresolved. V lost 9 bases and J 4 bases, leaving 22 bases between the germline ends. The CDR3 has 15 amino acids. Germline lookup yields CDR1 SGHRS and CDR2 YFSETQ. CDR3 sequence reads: CATQSNPANGYGYTF. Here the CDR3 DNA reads TGCGCCACCCAGTCCAACCCGGCCAACGGCTATGGCTACACCTTC.

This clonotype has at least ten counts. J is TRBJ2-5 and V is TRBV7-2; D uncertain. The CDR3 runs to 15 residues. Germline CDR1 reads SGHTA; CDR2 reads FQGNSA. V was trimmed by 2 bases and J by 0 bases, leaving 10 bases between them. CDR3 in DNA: TGTGCCAGCAGCTTAAGTTCCTGGAACCAAGAGACCCAGTACTTC. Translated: CASSLSSWNQETQYF.

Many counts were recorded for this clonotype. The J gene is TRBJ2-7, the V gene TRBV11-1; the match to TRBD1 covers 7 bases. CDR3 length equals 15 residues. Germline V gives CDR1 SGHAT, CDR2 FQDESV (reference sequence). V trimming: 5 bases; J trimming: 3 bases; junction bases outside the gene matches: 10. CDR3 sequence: CASSQQGSWFYEQYF. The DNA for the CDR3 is TGTGCCAGCAGCCAACAGGGGTCTTGGTTCTACGAGCAGTACTTC.

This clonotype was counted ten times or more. The CDR3 here is CASSGGGLAGGIETQYF. DNA of the CDR3: TGTGCCAGCAGCGGCGGGGGCCTAGCGGGAGGGATAGAGACCCAGTACTTC. This chain links TRBV9 with TRBJ2-5, with 12 bases that match TRBD2. Trimming removed 3 bases from V and 4 bases from J; junction bases left unmatched: 10. The CDR3 is made up of 17 amino acids. Germline loops: CDR1 SGDLS, CDR2 YYNGEE.

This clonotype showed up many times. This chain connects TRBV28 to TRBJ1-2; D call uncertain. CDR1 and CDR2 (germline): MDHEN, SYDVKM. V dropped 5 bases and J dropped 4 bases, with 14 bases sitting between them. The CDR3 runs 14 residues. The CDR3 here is CASSLTRVSYGYTF. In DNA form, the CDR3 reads TGTGCCAGCAGTCTCACCAGAGTTAGCTATGGCTACACCTTC.

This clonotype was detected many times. The CDR3 region is CASGISRALDYGYTF. The CDR3 DNA sequence: TGTGCCAGCGGAATATCCAGGGCCTTGGACTATGGCTACACCTTC. The chain carries TRBV2 and TRBJ1-2; tentative D call: TRBD1 (5 bases). CDR1 SNHLY and CDR2 FYNNEI come from the germline V gene. The ends were cut back, 8 bases at V and 3 bases at J, with 19 bases in the middle. The CDR3 loop spans 15 amino acids.

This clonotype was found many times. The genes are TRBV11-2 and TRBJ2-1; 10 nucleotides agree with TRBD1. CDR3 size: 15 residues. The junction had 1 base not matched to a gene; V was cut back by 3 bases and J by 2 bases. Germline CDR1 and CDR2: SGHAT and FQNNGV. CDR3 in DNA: TGTGCCAGCAGCTTGGACAGGGGGACCTACAATGAGCAGTTCTTC. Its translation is CASSLDRGTYNEQFF. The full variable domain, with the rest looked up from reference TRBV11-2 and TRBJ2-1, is EAGVAQSPRYKIIEKRQSVAFWCNPISGHATLYWYQQILGQGPKLLIQFQNNGVVDDSQLPKDRFSAERLKGVDSTLKIQPAKLEDSAVYLCASSLDRGTYNEQFFGPGTRLTVL.

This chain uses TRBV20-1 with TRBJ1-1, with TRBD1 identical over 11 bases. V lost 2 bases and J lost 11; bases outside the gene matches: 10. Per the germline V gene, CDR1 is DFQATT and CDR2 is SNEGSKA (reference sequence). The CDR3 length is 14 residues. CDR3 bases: TGCAGTGCTAGACGACCCGGACAGGGGGCTAGCGCTTTCTTT. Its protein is CSARRPGQGASAFF.

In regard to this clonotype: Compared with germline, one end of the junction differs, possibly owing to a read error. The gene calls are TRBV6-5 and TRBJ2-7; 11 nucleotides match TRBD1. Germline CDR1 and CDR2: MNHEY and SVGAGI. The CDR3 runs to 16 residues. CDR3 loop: CASSDSPGQGAYEQYF. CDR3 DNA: TGTGCCAGCAGTGACTCGCCGGGACAGGGGGCCTACGAGCAGTACTTC.

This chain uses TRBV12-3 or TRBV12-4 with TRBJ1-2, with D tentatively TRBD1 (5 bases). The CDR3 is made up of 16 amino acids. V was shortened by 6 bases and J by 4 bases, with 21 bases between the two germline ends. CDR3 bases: TGTGCCAGCAGGGGGACTCGCTCCCGGCAGGGCTATGGCTACACCTTC. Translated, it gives CASRGTRSRQGYGYTF.

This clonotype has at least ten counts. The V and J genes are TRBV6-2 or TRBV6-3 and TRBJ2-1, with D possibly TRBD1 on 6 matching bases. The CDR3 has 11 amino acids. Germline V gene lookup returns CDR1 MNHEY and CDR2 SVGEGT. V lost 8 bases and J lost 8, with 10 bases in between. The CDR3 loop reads CASRWGHEQFF. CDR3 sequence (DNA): TGTGCCAGCCGTTGGGGGCATGAGCAGTTCTTC.

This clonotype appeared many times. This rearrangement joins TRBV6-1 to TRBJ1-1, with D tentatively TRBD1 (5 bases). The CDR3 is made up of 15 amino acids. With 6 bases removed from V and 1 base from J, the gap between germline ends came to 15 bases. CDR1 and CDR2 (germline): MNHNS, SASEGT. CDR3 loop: CASSEGRLRNTEAFF. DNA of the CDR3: TGTGCCAGCAGCGAGGGGCGCCTGCGGAACACTGAAGCTTTCTTT.

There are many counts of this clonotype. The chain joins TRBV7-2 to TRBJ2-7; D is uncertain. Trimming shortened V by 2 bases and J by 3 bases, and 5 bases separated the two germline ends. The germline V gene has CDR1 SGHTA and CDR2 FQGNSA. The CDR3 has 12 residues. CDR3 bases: TGTGCCAGCAGCTTAACTAACTACGAGCAGTACTTC. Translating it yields CASSLTNYEQYF.

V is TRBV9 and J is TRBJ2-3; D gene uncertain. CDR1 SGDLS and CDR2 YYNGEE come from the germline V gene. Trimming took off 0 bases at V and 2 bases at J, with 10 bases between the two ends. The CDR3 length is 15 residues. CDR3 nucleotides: TGTGCCAGCAGCGTAGAGTCCAGGAACACAGATACGCAGTATTTT. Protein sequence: CASSVESRNTDTQYF.

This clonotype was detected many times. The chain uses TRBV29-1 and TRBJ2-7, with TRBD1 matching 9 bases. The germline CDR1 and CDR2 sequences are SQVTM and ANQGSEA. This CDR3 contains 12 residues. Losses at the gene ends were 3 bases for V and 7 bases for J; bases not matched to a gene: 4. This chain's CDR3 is CSVDDRGDEQYF. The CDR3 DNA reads TGCAGCGTTGACGACAGGGGGGATGAGCAGTACTTC.

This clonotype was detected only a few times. CDR3 coding DNA: TGTGCCAGCGAGGGCCTTACCAACACCGGGGAGCTGTTTTTT. Translated: CASEGLTNTGELFF. This chain links TRBV6-2 or TRBV6-3 with TRBJ2-2; TRBD2 is a possible D gene (5 bases). The germline V and J ends were trimmed by 8 bases and 2 bases, with 12 bases remaining between them. The CDR3 spans 14 residues. The germline CDR1 and CDR2 sequences are MNHEY and SVGEGT.

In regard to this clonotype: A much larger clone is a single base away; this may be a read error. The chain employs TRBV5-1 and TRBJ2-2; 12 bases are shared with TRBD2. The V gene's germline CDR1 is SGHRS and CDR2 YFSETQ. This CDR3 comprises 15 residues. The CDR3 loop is CASSWTSGNTGEPFF. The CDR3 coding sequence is TGCGCCAGCAGCTGGACTAGCGGGAACACCGGGGAGCCGTTTTTT.

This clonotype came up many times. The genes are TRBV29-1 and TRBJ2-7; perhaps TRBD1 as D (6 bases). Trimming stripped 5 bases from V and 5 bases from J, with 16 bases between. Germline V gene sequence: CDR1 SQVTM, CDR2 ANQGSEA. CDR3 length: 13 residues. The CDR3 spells CSVSDSSMNEQYF. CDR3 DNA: TGCAGCGTTTCGGACAGTAGCATGAACGAGCAGTACTTC.

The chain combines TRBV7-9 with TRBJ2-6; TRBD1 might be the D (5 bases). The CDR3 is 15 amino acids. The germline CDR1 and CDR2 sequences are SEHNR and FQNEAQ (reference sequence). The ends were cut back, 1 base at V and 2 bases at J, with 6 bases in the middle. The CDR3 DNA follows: TGTGCCAGCAGCTTAGGCAGGGCTGGGGCCAACGTCCTGACTTTC. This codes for CASSLGRAGANVLTF. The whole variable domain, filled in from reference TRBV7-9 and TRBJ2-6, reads DTGVSQNPRHKITKRGQNVTFRCDPISEHNRLYWYRQTLGQGPEFLTYFQNEAQLEKSRLLSDRFSAERPKGSFSTLEIQRTEQGDSAMYLCASSLGRAGANVLTFGAGSRLTVL.

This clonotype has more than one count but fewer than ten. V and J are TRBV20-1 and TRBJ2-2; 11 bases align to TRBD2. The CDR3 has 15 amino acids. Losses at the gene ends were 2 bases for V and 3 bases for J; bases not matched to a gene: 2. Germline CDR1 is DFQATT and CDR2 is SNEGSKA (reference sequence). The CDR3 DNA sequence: TGCAGTGCTAGATCGGGACTAGCGGACACCGGGGAGCTGTTTTTT. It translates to CSARSGLADTGELFF.